Described below is a single T cell receptor (beta chain) sequence and its context. The antigen is unknown. The data derive from a study of T cell responses to AZD1222 COVID-19 vaccine. Using immunoSEQ multiplex PCR, the repertoire was profiled, and TCRdb retains in-frame clones only, with some absent. Of some 120,000 clones in the sample, approximately 89% were seen once. Overall study findings and caveats: Following two doses of AZD1222, Spike-specific TCR breadth and depth rose. Clonal diversity was possibly underestimated; the donors were predominantly white British and more often female. It was only after the peak T cell response that any repertoires were sampled.

The sample consisted of peripheral blood, taken on day 0 of AZD1222 vaccination. This TCR was sampled from an adult in good health.

This CDR3 is CASSLDYHGELFF. The CDR3 DNA reads as TGTGCCAGCAGCTTAGACTACCACGGGGAGCTGTTTTTT. This chain connects TRBV7-2 to TRBJ2-2; D not resolved. This CDR3 spans 13 amino acids. Trimming shortened V by 1 base and J by 7 bases, and 7 bases separated the two germline ends. Per the germline V gene, CDR1 is SGHTA and CDR2 is FQGNSA.